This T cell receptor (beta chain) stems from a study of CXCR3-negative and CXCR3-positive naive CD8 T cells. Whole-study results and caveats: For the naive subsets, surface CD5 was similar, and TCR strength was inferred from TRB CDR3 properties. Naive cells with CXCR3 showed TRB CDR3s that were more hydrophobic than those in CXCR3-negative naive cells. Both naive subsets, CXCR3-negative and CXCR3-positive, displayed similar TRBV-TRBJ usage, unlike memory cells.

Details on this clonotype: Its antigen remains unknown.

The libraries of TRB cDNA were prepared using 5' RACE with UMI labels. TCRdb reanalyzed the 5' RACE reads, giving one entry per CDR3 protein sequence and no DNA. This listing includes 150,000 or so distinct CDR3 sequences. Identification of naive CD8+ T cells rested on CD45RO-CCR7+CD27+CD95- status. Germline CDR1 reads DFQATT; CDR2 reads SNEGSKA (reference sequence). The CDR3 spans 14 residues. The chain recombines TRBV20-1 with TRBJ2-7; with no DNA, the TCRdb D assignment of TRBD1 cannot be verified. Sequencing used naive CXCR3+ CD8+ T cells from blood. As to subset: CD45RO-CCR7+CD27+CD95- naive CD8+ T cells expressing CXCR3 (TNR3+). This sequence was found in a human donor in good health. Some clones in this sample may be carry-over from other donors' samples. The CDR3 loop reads CSATDRDRVYEQYF.